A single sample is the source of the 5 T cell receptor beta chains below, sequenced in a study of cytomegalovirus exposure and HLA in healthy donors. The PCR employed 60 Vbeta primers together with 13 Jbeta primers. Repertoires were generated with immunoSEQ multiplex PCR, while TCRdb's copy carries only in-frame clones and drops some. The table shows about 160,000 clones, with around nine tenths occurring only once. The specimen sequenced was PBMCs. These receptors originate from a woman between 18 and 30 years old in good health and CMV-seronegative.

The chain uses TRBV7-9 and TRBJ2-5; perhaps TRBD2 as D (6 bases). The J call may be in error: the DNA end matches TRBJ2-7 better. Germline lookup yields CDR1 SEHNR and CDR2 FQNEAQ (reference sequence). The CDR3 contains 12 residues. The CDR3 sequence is CAGRGSSYEQYF. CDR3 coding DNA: TGTGCTGGCCGGGGGAGCTCCTACGAGCAGTACTTC.

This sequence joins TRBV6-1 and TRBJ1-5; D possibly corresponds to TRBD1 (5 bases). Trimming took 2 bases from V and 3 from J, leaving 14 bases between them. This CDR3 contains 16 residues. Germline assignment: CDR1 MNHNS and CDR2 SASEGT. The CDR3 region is CASSEIPGAFNQPQHF. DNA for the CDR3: TGTGCCAGCAGTGAAATTCCTGGGGCCTTCAATCAGCCCCAGCATTTT.

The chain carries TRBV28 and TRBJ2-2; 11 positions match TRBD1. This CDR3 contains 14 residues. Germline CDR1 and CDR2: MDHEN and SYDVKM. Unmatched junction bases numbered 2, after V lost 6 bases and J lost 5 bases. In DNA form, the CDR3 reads TGTGCCAGCAGGGGGACAGGGGGAACCGGGGAGCTGTTTTTT. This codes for CASRGTGGTGELFF. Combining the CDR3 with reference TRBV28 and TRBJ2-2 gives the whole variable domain DVKVTQSSRYLVKRTGEKVFLECVQDMDHENMFWYRQDPGLGLRLIYFSYDVKMKEKGDIPEGYSVSREKKERFSLILESASTNQTSMYLCASRGTGGTGELFFGEGSRLTVL.

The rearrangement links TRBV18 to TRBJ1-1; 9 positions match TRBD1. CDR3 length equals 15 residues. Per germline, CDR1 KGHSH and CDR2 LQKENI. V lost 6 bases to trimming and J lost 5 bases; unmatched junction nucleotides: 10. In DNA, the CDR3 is TGTGCCAGCTCCCTGAACAGGGGGCGCTGGACTGAAGCTTTCTTT. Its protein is CASSLNRGRWTEAFF.

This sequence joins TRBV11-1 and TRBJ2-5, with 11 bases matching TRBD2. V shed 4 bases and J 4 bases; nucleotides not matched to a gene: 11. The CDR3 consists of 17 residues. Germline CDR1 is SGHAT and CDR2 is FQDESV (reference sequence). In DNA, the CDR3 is TGTGCCAGCAGCTCCAACTACAATCTAGCGGGAGGAGAGACCCAGTACTTC. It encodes CASSSNYNLAGGETQYF.